Listed here is a single T cell receptor beta chain. Original handling: It was from reference gene primer amplification that nucleated cell counts were estimated. The data were produced by immunoSEQ multiplex PCR, yet TCRdb's version contains in-frame clones alone and is incomplete. The V and J calls and clone size are taken from that table; D and trimming were inferred from the DNA. The table lists about 400,000 clones, approximately 86% of them singletons, with about 7% in the top ten. The data belong to a study of blood T cell repertoires in COVID-19. Overall study: Acute and convalescent COVID-19 samples came from the United States, Italy and Spain. The cDNA or gDNA used as material had been derived from T cells, B-cell-depleted T cells, or PBMCs.

Seattle patient enrollment occurred during active infection, with longitudinal follow-up thereafter. V was shortened by 0 bases and J by 4 bases, with 14 bases between the two germline ends. Germline CDR1 reads SGHRS; CDR2 reads YFSETQ. The CDR3 is 16 amino acids. The clonotype comes from an older woman with COVID-19, enrolled during active disease. Source material: peripheral blood. J is TRBJ2-1 and V is TRBV5-1, with a weak D call TRBD2 (6 bases). In nucleotides, the CDR3 is TGCGCCAGCAGCTTGGGTACACGGAGCGGGTACAATGAGCAGTTCTTC. The encoded protein is CASSLGTRSGYNEQFF. The entire variable domain, with the rest obtained from reference TRBV5-1 and TRBJ2-1, is as follows: KAGVTQTPRYLIKTRGQQVTLSCSPISGHRSVSWYQQTPGQGLQFLFEYFSETQRNKGNFPGRFSGRQFSNSRSEMNVSTLELGDSALYLCASSLGTRSGYNEQFFGPGTRLTVL.